This TCR beta chain stems from a study of early T cells in non-severe SARS-CoV-2 infection. Researchers tagged individual cDNA molecules with unique molecular identifiers. TCRdb re-derived calls from the 5' RACE reads in MiXCR, one entry per CDR3 protein. The repertoire holds roughly 56,000 distinct CDR3 sequences, with over 12% as singletons. The CDR3 sequence is 15 residues long. Here the sequenced sample was whole blood, taken at baseline. The rearrangement uses TRBV21-1 and TRBJ2-1; TRBD2 is the table's D call and was not checked against the DNA. TRBV21-1 is a listed pseudogene. This TCR was recovered from an adult who was a healthcare worker with PCR-confirmed SARS-CoV-2 infection or an uninfected control (not recorded which). The CDR3 DNA sequence: TGTGCCAGCAGCAAAGCTAGCGGTCTACAAAATGAGCAGTTCTTC. Protein: CASSKASGLQNEQFF.